The clone carrying this T cell receptor beta chain was seen a few times. The entry originates in a study of cytomegalovirus exposure and HLA in healthy donors. PCR was performed using 60 Vbeta and 13 Jbeta primers. Sequencing was performed with immunoSEQ multiplex PCR; in TCRdb, only in-frame clones are kept and a portion is missing. The sample has some 150,000 clones; roughly 78% are singletons. The source of this sequence is a man aged 50-59 years in good health and CMV-seropositive. Sequencing input: PBMCs.

DNA of the CDR3: TGTGCCAGCAGCCAAGGGGGCAGGCTCGGTTCCCACGAGCAGTACTTC. As protein: CASSQGGRLGSHEQYF. The chain carries TRBV4-2 and TRBJ2-7; maybe TRBD1 (5 bases). V lost 1 base, J lost 5 bases, and 18 bases lay in between. The V gene's germline CDR1 is LGHNA and CDR2 YNFKEQ. CDR3 length: 16 amino acids.